This TCR beta chain was obtained from a study of blood T cell repertoires in COVID-19. The germline V gene has CDR1 MDHEN and CDR2 SYDVKM. The CDR3 runs to 15 residues. After removal of 4 bases from V and 5 bases from J, the junction contained 5 bases not matched to a gene. The cohort comprised adults aged roughly 18 to 100 years residing in about two dozen US areas. The assay was immunoSEQ multiplex PCR, and TCRdb's table has in-frame clones only and misses some. The sample lists around 130,000 clones, over 80% seen once, with under 4% in the top ten. The V and J genes are TRBV28 and TRBJ2-7; 13 bases line up with TRBD2. The receptor was derived from a woman younger than 45 who had recovered from COVID-19. Input material: PBMCs or T cells enriched from blood (not recorded which). The CDR3: CASSSPGLAGNEQYF. The CDR3 DNA follows: TGTGCCAGCAGTTCTCCGGGACTAGCGGGGAACGAGCAGTACTTC.